A selection of T cell receptor beta chains follows, all from one sample in a study of blood T cell repertoires in COVID-19. Clones were read by immunoSEQ multiplex PCR, and TCRdb kept only the in-frame ones, dropping some. This sample carries 200,000 or so clones, roughly three quarters of them seen once, and the ten largest clones take 15% to 20%. The sample was peripheral blood. These TCRs come from a man aged 55 to 70 with active or convalescent COVID-19. Each CDR3 is given with its conserved first and last residue. A D gene is named only where the DNA matches it firmly. Size tells how often a clone was seen (once, few, many) or the class of an expanded clone, and some rows leave it out.

d_gene,abundance,j_gene,v_gene,CDR3nt,CDR3aa
TRBD2,.,TRBJ2-3,TRBV7-3,TGTGCCAGCAGCTTGGCGCGGGAGAAGGATACGCAGTATTTT,CASSLAREKDTQYF
.,.,TRBJ2-2,TRBV7-7,TGTGCCAGCAGCTTAGTACTTAACACCGGGGAGCTGTTTTTT,CASSLVLNTGELFF
TRBD2,.,TRBJ2-7,TRBV30,TGTGCCTGGAGCGGGACTAGCTTCTACGAGCAGTACTTC,CAWSGTSFYEQYF
.,.,TRBJ2-6,TRBV29-1,TGCAGCGCCGAAGGGGGGGCCGGGGCCAACGTCCTGACTTTC,CSAEGGAGANVLTF
TRBD1,.,TRBJ1-2,TRBV7-2,TGTGCCAGCAGCGCGACAGGGGGCGGCTATGGCTACACCTTC,CASSATGGGYGYTF
.,once,TRBJ2-3,TRBV19,TGTGCCAGTAGTTATGGGACTAGCACAGATACGCAGTATTTT,CASSYGTSTDTQYF
.,.,TRBJ1-2,TRBV28,TGTGCCAGCAGTTCAGCGGAGGGGAACTATGGCTACACCTTC,CASSSAEGNYGYTF
.,.,TRBJ2-3,TRBV2,TGTGCCAGCAGCCTTATACTAAATACGCAGTATTTT,CASSLILNTQYF
.,.,TRBJ1-4,TRBV29-1,TGCAGCGCCTTCTTAGGGACACCAAAACTGTTTTTT,CSAFLGTPKLFF
TRBD2,.,TRBJ2-3,TRBV9,TGTGCCAGCAGCGTAGCCCCCCTTAGCGGGAGTGGCTCAGATACGCAGTATTTT,CASSVAPLSGSGSDTQYF
TRBD2,.,TRBJ2-1,TRBV4-3,TGCGCCAGCAGCCTAGCCGGGACTAGCGGGAGTAATGAGCAGTTCTTC,CASSLAGTSGSNEQFF
TRBD1,once,TRBJ2-3,TRBV5-6,TGTGCCAGCAGCTTTTCACAGGGGTACACAGATACGCAGTATTTT,CASSFSQGYTDTQYF
.,.,TRBJ2-7,TRBV11-2,TGTGCCAGCAGCTCGCAGGGTAAGATGAGCGAGCAGTACTTC,CASSSQGKMSEQYF
.,few,TRBJ2-1,TRBV2,TGTGCCAGCAGTGCCGCGGGACCAACCTACGGGGAGCAGTTCTTC,CASSAAGPTYGEQFF
.,.,TRBJ2-3,TRBV18,TGTGCCAGCTCACCCCCGGGACAAACGTCTAGCACAGATACGCAGTATTTT,CASSPPGQTSSTDTQYF
.,.,TRBJ2-4,TRBV3-1/TRBV3-2,TGTGCCAGCAGCCCCCGGGGAGGAAAAAACATTCAGTACTTC,CASSPRGGKNIQYF
TRBD1,.,TRBJ1-2,TRBV5-1,TGCGCCAGCAGCTTCGGCCATACAGGGGGCGCTAACTATGGCTACACCTTC,CASSFGHTGGANYGYTF
.,once,TRBJ1-3,TRBV6-5,TGTGCCAGCAGTAGTGGAGCTAGATCTGGAAACACCATATATTTT,CASSSGARSGNTIYF
TRBD1,few,TRBJ1-3,TRBV4-3,TGCGCCAGCAGCCAGGATACAGGGGTCGGAAACACCATATATTTT,CASSQDTGVGNTIYF
.,.,TRBJ2-4,TRBV28,TGTGCCAGCAGCCTACCTCGGGGAGCCAAAAACATTCAGTACTTC,CASSLPRGAKNIQYF
TRBD2,.,TRBJ2-7,TRBV5-4,TGTGCCAGCAGCTCCGGGACTAGCCCGTACGAGCAGTACTTC,CASSSGTSPYEQYF
.,.,TRBJ1-1,TRBV28,TGTGCCAGCAGTTTCCAGATAGGAGGGGCGAACACTGAAGCTTTCTTT,CASSFQIGGANTEAFF
.,.,TRBJ2-3,TRBV7-9,TGTGCCAGTTCCGGGGATACGCAGTATTTT,CASSGDTQYF
.,.,TRBJ1-3,TRBV29-1,TGCAGCGTCGTGGAGGGCGCGAGGGGAAACACCATATATTTT,CSVVEGARGNTIYF
.,.,TRBJ1-1,TRBV7-9,TGTGCCAGCAGCCGACAGGTCACTGAAGCTTTCTTT,CASSRQVTEAFF
.,.,TRBJ2-7,TRBV9,TGTGCCAGCAGCGTAAGGCAGGGTGTGGGCGAGCAGTACTTC,CASSVRQGVGEQYF
TRBD2,.,TRBJ2-3,TRBV24-1,TGTGCCACCAGTGATTTCGGGCGGGGGAGGCTAGATACGCAGTATTTT,CATSDFGRGRLDTQYF
.,.,TRBJ2-7,TRBV28,TGTGCCAGCACAGGAGGGGTGGACTACGAGCAGTACTTC,CASTGGVDYEQYF
TRBD1,.,TRBJ2-3,TRBV19,TGTGCCAGTAGGCCGGGACAGGGGTACGATACGCAGTATTTT,CASRPGQGYDTQYF
.,few,TRBJ1-1,TRBV7-2,TGTGCCAGCAAAACCCTGAGCGGCACTGAAGCTTTCTTT,CASKTLSGTEAFF
.,.,TRBJ1-3,TRBV2,TGTGCCAGCGGGGGGGGGCCTGGAAACACCATATATTTT,CASGGGPGNTIYF
.,.,TRBJ2-6,TRBV4-3,TGCGCCAGCAGCCCGAGCACTGGGGCCAACGTCCTGACTTTC,CASSPSTGANVLTF
TRBD1,.,TRBJ1-1,TRBV27,TGTGCCAGCAGGCACTTAACCAGGGGGAAAACTGAAGCTTTCTTT,CASRHLTRGKTEAFF
TRBD1,.,TRBJ1-1,TRBV24-1,TGTGCCACCAGTGTCGGGGGACAGGCCGGCACTGAAGCTTTCTTT,CATSVGGQAGTEAFF
TRBD2,.,TRBJ2-1,TRBV19,TGTGCCAGTAGTACTAGCGGGAGATACAATGAGCAGTTCTTC,CASSTSGRYNEQFF
.,.,TRBJ1-5,TRBV5-1,TGCGCCAGCAGCCCAGGGGAGCTGGGCAATCAGCCCCAGCATTTT,CASSPGELGNQPQHF
.,.,TRBJ1-5,TRBV27,TGTGCCAGCAGGTCAGGAGGCCGGAATCAGCCCCAGCATTTT,CASRSGGRNQPQHF
.,.,TRBJ2-3,TRBV6-6,TGTGCCAGCACCACGGGACTGGATAACACAGATACGCAGTATTTT,CASTTGLDNTDTQYF
.,.,TRBJ2-1,TRBV27,TGTGCCAGCACGACCCGCGGGACTCGCTCCTACAATGAGCAGTTCTTC,CASTTRGTRSYNEQFF
.,.,TRBJ2-7,TRBV7-2,TGTGCCAGCAGCTTACACGTAGCCTACGAGCAGTACTTC,CASSLHVAYEQYF
TRBD1,.,TRBJ1-2,TRBV7-8,TGTGCCAGCAGCACCCGGACAGGGAGCGGCTACACCTTC,CASSTRTGSGYTF
.,.,TRBJ1-5,TRBV14,TGTGCCAGCAGCCCTTATGGCAATCAGCCCCAGCATTTT,CASSPYGNQPQHF
.,.,TRBJ2-3,TRBV29-1,TGCAGCGTTGTACCAGGGTCGAAAGATACGCAGTATTTT,CSVVPGSKDTQYF
TRBD1,.,TRBJ1-5,TRBV3-1/TRBV3-2,TGTGCCAGCAGAGGACAGGGGGCGGGATATAGCAATCAGCCCCAGCATTTT,CASRGQGAGYSNQPQHF
.,.,TRBJ2-3,TRBV5-1,TGCGCCAGCAGCCAGGACAGCTTAGGCACAGATACGCAGTATTTT,CASSQDSLGTDTQYF
.,.,TRBJ1-1,TRBV12-3/TRBV12-4,TGTGCCAGCAGTTTGAGGGTGAACACTGAAGCTTTCTTT,CASSLRVNTEAFF
.,.,TRBJ1-5,TRBV7-2,TGTGCCAGCAGCTTAGGAGGGGGGGAAGGGGTTTATAGCAATCAGCCCCAGCATTTT,CASSLGGGEGVYSNQPQHF
.,.,TRBJ2-7,TRBV19,TGTGCCAGTAGTATCTCAGGGCTTTACGAGCAGTACTTC,CASSISGLYEQYF
.,.,TRBJ2-7,TRBV6-6,TGTGCCAGCAGTTACTCGAGCCGGACAGTATCTTACGAGCAGTACTTC,CASSYSSRTVSYEQYF
TRBD1,.,TRBJ2-7,TRBV6-6,TGTGCCAGCAGTCACTCCAGGACAGGGGGCGAGAGGGAGCAGTACTTC,CASSHSRTGGEREQYF
.,once,TRBJ2-7,TRBV29-1,TGCAGCGCCCGAAGAGGCTACGAGCAGTACTTC,CSARRGYEQYF
.,.,TRBJ2-7,TRBV6-6,TGTGCCAGCTCAACAGGCGACGTAGGGGAGCAGTACTTC,CASSTGDVGEQYF
TRBD1,.,TRBJ2-2,TRBV19,TGTGCCAGTAGCCAAACCGGGACAGTCACCGGGGAGCTGTTTTTT,CASSQTGTVTGELFF
TRBD1,.,TRBJ1-2,TRBV7-3,TGTGCCAGCAGCGCAAGTGGGACAGGCTCGTATGGCTACACCTTC,CASSASGTGSYGYTF
.,.,TRBJ2-1,TRBV9,TGTGCCAGCAGCGTAGAGAGTTACAATGAGCAGTTCTTC,CASSVESYNEQFF
.,.,TRBJ1-5,TRBV18,TGTGCCAGCTCACCAGGGGGCGGCAATCAGCCCCAGCATTTT,CASSPGGGNQPQHF
TRBD1,.,TRBJ1-1,TRBV5-1,TGCGCCAGCAGCCTCCAGGGGGGTACTGAAGCTTTCTTT,CASSLQGGTEAFF